The next 8 T cell receptor beta chains were all read from a single sample in a study of blood T cells in healthy people across ages. For the second PCR, which ran for about 7 to 12 cycles, a sample-barcoded 5' primer and a J-beta primer mix were used. TCRdb called the 5' RACE reads again in MiXCR, with one record for every CDR3 protein. The sample shows under 2 million distinct CDR3 sequences, almost 35% of them seen only once. The sequenced sample was blood. These receptors all come from a woman in her 30s in good health.

The chain combines TRBV27 with TRBJ2-7; 9 bases fit TRBD1. The length of the CDR3 is 15 residues. The trim removed 4 bases at V and 4 bases at J, leaving 8 bases unmatched. Germline lookup yields CDR1 MNHEY and CDR2 SMNVEV (reference sequence). CDR3 residues: CASSSWDRVAYEQYF. DNA for the CDR3: TGTGCCAGCAGTTCCTGGGACAGGGTGGCGTACGAGCAGTACTTC.

Worth noting for this clonotype: A much larger clone differs from this one at a single base, so this may be a read error. The rearrangement uses TRBV7-2 and TRBJ2-5, with D tentatively TRBD1 (5 bases). Trimming removed 5 bases at V and 5 bases at J, with 27 bases between. CDR1 is SGHTA and CDR2 is FQGNSA in the germline V gene. This CDR3 comprises 18 residues. In DNA form, the CDR3 reads TGTGCCAGCAGCCTAATGGCTTATGGAGCAGGGCTCGGGGAGACCCAGTACTTC. Translation: CASSLMAYGAGLGETQYF.

V is TRBV30 and J is TRBJ2-7; weak D call: TRBD1 (6 bases). The CDR3 totals 14 residues. The V gene's germline CDR1 is GTSNPN and CDR2 SVGIG (reference sequence). Trimming took off 5 bases at V and 0 bases at J, with 14 bases between the two ends. The CDR3 sequence: CAWAPGHTSYEQYF. The CDR3 coding sequence is TGTGCCTGGGCTCCGGGACACACCTCCTACGAGCAGTACTTC. Full variable domain (rest looked up from reference TRBV30 and TRBJ2-7): SQTIHQWPATLVQPVGSPLSLECTVEGTSNPNLYWYRQAAGRGLQLLFYSVGIGQISSEVPQNLSASRPQDRQFILSSKKLLLSDSGFYLCAWAPGHTSYEQYFGPGTRLTVT.

This clonotype showed up just a few times. This sequence joins TRBV21-1 and TRBJ2-3; the listed D gene, TRBD1, was not tested against the DNA. TRBV21-1 is recorded as a pseudogene. The CDR3 length is 15 residues. The CDR3 bases are TGTGCCAGCGTGCGGGACAGTTCTAGCACAGATACGCAGTATTTT. Its translation is CASVRDSSSTDTQYF.

The chain carries TRBV7-8 and TRBJ2-2; possibly TRBD1 for D (6 bases). Per the germline V gene, CDR1 is SGHVS and CDR2 is FQNEAQ. The CDR3 is 17 residues long. The V end was cut by 1 base, the J end by 5 bases, with 17 bases between. CDR3 region: CASSLVSTGRMTGELFF. As DNA, the CDR3 is TGTGCCAGCAGCTTAGTTTCCACAGGGAGAATGACCGGGGAGCTGTTTTTT.

The sample holds a few counts of this clonotype. This chain links TRBV6-1 with TRBJ2-7; TRBD1 matches 8 bases. Germline CDR1 and CDR2: MNHNS and SASEGT. J gave up 0 bases and V 7 bases, and 8 bases lay outside the gene matches. The CDR3 extends over 15 amino acids. CDR3 DNA: TGTGCCAGCATACTGACAGGGGACCTCTCCTACGAGCAGTACTTC. As protein: CASILTGDLSYEQYF.

The CDR3, as DNA: TGTGCCAGCAGCTCTCCGGGGGCGAGGTCCTACGAGCAGTACTTC. It codes for CASSSPGARSYEQYF. This chain links TRBV11-2 with TRBJ2-7, with D perhaps given as TRBD1 or TRBD2 (6 bases each). Germline V CDR1 and CDR2: SGHAT, FQNNGV. V was pared by 4 bases and J by 1 base, with 14 bases between. The CDR3 contains 15 residues.

This clonotype was found a few times. This chain links TRBV7-2 with TRBJ2-3; the match to TRBD2 covers 10 bases. CDR1 SGHTA and CDR2 FQGNSA come from the germline V gene. The trim removed 5 bases at V and 1 base at J, leaving 9 bases unmatched. This CDR3 contains 17 residues. CDR3 region: CASSAPSGGFGTDTQYF. In DNA, the CDR3 is TGTGCCAGCAGCGCGCCTAGCGGGGGATTTGGCACAGATACGCAGTATTTT.